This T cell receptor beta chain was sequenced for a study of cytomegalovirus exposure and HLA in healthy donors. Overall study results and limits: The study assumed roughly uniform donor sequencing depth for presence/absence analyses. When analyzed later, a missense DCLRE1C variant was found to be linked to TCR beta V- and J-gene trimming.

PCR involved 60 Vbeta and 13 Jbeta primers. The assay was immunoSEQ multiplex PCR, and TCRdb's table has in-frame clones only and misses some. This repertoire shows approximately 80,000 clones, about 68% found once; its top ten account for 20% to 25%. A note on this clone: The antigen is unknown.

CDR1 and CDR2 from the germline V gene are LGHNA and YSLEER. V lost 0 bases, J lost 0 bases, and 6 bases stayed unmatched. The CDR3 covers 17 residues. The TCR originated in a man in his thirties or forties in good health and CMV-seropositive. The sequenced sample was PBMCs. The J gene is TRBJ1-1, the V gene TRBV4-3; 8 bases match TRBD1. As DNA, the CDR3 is TGCGCCAGCAGCCAAGACCTAAGGACAGGGATGAACACTGAAGCTTTCTTT. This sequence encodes CASSQDLRTGMNTEAFF.